The source of this TCR beta chain is a study of OX40 agonist ivuxolimab in advanced cancers. Context from the whole study: Ivuxolimab was a fully human IgG2 agonistic monoclonal antibody targeting the costimulatory receptor OX40 (CD134). Intravenous ivuxolimab was administered to patients every 2 weeks at six dose levels: 0.01, 0.1, 0.3, 1.5, 3 and 10 mg/kg. Of the roughly 54 dose-escalation patients, hepatocellular carcinoma was present in approximately 20, melanoma in roughly 15, renal cell carcinoma in 9 and head and neck cancer in 9. In the dose-escalation cohort, 82.7% of patients were male, and the mean age was approximately 60 years, with a range of about 23 to 90. Prior anti-PD-1, anti-PD-L1 or anti-CTLA-4 therapy was permitted, and checkpoint inhibitors had been received by around 40% of dose-escalation patients. Three dose-escalation patients achieved partial responses, one with hepatocellular carcinoma and two with cutaneous melanoma. The purpose of peripheral TCRbeta sequencing was to test whether ivuxolimab changed TCR sequence diversity and led to clonal T-cell expansion. The monotherapy dose-escalation portion (N ≈ 55 patients) of the phase I ivuxolimab trial is reported in the paper.

As concerns this clone: No antigen is known for it. One base away there is no much larger clone; base qualities are not given.

Points the paper makes about the study in general: Clonal expansion of both CD4+ and CD8+ blood T cells was observed from baseline to week 6 at doses 0.1 to 3.0 mg/kg. The antigen specificity of the clonally expanded peripheral T cells was not determined. In the 0.1-3.0 mg/kg groups, partial responders were among the patients with the lowest normalized peripheral clonal expansion, particularly in CD8+ T cells. Low levels of normalized T-cell clonal expansion were also seen in some patients who did not respond. After ivuxolimab, more expanded clones were found on average in CD8+ T cells than in CD4+ T cells.

Genomic DNA was extracted from sorted cells for sequencing of the TCRbeta CDR3 region. The immunoSEQ Assay was used to sequence the TCRbeta CDR3 regions. The source is immuneACCESS, and TCRdb retained only in-frame sequences with V and J called. Part of the clones is not carried over; for the studies checked, unresolved V genes explain less than half of this, and the remainder is unexplained. The sample includes around 80,000 clones, with approximately 89% observed a single time. Clones ranked in the top ten supply more than 0.15% of the sample. Patients with a history of autoimmune disease or receiving systemic immunosuppression were excluded from the trial. Peripheral blood for TCR sequencing was collected from all dose cohorts at baseline, on cycle 4 day 1, and on cycle 7 day 1. The samples were drawn from a first-in-human, open-label, multicenter phase I dose-escalation trial of ivuxolimab. Adults with locally advanced or metastatic melanoma, renal cell carcinoma, hepatocellular carcinoma or head and neck squamous cell carcinoma were enrolled in the trial. Before TCR sequencing, CD4+ T cells and CD8+ T cells were sorted from peripheral blood as separate populations.

The clonotype was recovered from an adult with an advanced solid tumor such as melanoma, head and neck, liver or kidney cancer. Sequenced material: CD4+ or CD8+ T cells sorted from blood, taken in a trial of the OX40 agonist ivuxolimab.

The DNA is as follows: TGTGCCTGGAGTGGGGGTAGGGGGTACGAGCAGTACTTC. This sequence encodes CAWSGGRGYEQYF. Recombination linked TRBV30 to TRBJ2-7, with TRBD1 as a weak D call on 6 bases. Trimming costs V 1 base and J 4 bases, and their ends lie 11 bases apart. The CDR3 sequence holds 13 residues, the cysteine and phenylalanine included. Only the CDR3 DNA is retained, 39 bases long and in frame from the first base. From the germline V gene (reference sequence), CDR1 is GTSNPN and CDR2 is SVGIG.